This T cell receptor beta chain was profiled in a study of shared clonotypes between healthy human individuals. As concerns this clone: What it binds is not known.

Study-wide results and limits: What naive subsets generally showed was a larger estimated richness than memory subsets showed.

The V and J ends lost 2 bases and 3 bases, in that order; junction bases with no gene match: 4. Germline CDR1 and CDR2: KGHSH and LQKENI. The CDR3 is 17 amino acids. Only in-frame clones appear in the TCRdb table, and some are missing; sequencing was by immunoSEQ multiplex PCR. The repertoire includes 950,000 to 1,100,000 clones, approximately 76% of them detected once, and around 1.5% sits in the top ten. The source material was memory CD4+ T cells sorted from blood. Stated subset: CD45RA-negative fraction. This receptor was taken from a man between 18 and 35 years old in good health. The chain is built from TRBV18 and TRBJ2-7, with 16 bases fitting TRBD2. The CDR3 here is CASSPTGTSGGGYEQYF. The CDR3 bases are TGTGCCAGCTCACCAACCGGGACTAGCGGGGGGGGCTACGAGCAGTACTTC.